Described below is a single T cell receptor (beta chain) sequence and its context. Its antigen specificity is not known. No base qualities exist here, and no much larger clone lies one base off it. V loses 6 bases, J loses 4 bases, and the germline ends lie 7 bases apart. From its cysteine to its phenylalanine, the CDR3 spans 12 amino acids. CDR3 DNA is the only sequence kept; it has 36 bases, read in frame from the first base. CDR1 and CDR2 were assigned from the germline V gene as MNHEY and SVGEGT. The data stem from a study of T cells after yellow fever vaccination (dated by TCRdb to about 2019). Background for the entire study: The SMART-Seq v4 Ultra Low Input RNA kit was used to prepare libraries from fractions with low cell numbers. To track T-cell clones before and after primary and booster YFV17D yellow fever vaccination, bulk TCR alpha and beta repertoires were sequenced longitudinally. Blood was drawn at multiple timepoints before and after primary and secondary immunization, with bulk PBMC replicates and cell subsets isolated. Two healthy male donors, one aged 18 to 29 and one aged 30 to 39 years, were included in the cohort. Study-wide findings and limitations: The secondary T-cell response was found to be weaker but faster than the primary response, with a peak reached on day 5 rather than on day 15. Only a couple of donors were included in the study, so the extent to which the findings can be generalized is limited. A small share of clonotypes occurred in both CD4 and CD8 compartments, likely arising from convergent recombination. Because abundant contaminating clonotypes from the bulk population could be contained in FACS-sorted repertoires, computational filtering was required. Most clones expanded after primary vaccination were re-detected after the booster (almost 97% of CD4 and about nine tenths of CD8), suggesting broad memory maintenance.

These reads were obtained on an Illumina NovaSeq 6000. TCR cDNA was synthesized by 5'RACE template switching, which introduced a universal primer site and unique molecular identifiers. cDNA synthesis was primed from both the TCR alpha and TCR beta constant segments. Libraries were amplified in two PCR steps, with sample barcodes and sequencing adapters added in the second step. Sequencing of libraries was performed on Illumina HiSeq 2500 (2x100 bp) or NovaSeq (2x150 bp). The paper's processing steps were these. MIGEC handled demultiplexing of reads and collapsing into UMI consensus sequences, while MiXCR performed V(D)J alignment. Vaccine-responding clonotypes were identified with edgeR using replicate PBMC samples, with FDR below 0.01 and a log2 fold change above 5 up to day 15 being required. Each bulk clonotype was labeled CD4 or CD8 based on which sequenced repertoire, CD4 or CD8, contained the clonotype at higher abundance. TCRdb reran the public reads through fastp at Q25 and MiXCR, keeping productive beta chains. Duplicate CDR3 protein sequences are folded into a single record with the most common DNA and genes. TCRdb's processing, not the authors' own work, is the source of the V and J calls. The sample contains a few hundred thousand distinct CDR3 sequences, more than 3% of them found a single time. Of the sample, 2.5% to 3.5% falls within the top ten clones.

Interpreted using the paper, the treatment or condition label stands for: live attenuated yellow fever vaccine strain. PBMCs were isolated from peripheral blood using a standard Ficoll-Paque protocol. Dynabeads CD4 and CD8 positive selection kits were used to isolate CD4 and CD8 T-cell fractions. RNA was extracted with TriZol from bulk PBMCs, CD4 and CD8 fractions, and dextramer-positive and dextramer-negative fractions. The material sequenced was CD4+ T cells sorted from PBMCs, taken 10 days after the yellow fever booster vaccination. The clonotype was recovered from a man between 18 and 29 years old who received the YFV17D yellow fever vaccine. The chain links TRBV6-2 or TRBV6-3 with TRBJ2-1, with no reliable assignment of the D segment. CDR3 reads: CASRPTYNEQFF. The nucleotides read TGTGCCAGCAGGCCAACATACAATGAGCAGTTCTTC.